One sample yielded the 18 T cell receptor beta chains listed below, sequenced in a study of blood T cell repertoires in COVID-19. Assay used: immunoSEQ multiplex PCR; TCRdb lists only in-frame clones, some missing. The sample carries 250,000 or so clones, approximately 90% recorded once. The sequencing input was PBMCs or T cells enriched from blood (not recorded which). The receptors were sampled from a woman younger than 45 with acute COVID-19.

The chain couples TRBV19 to TRBJ2-7, with 10 bases aligning to TRBD2. Germline loops: CDR1 LNHDA, CDR2 SQIVND (reference sequence). There are 15 residues in the CDR3. Trimming removed 5 bases from V and 4 bases from J; junction bases left unmatched: 8. The CDR3 is CASSPSSGSGYEQYF. CDR3 DNA: TGTGCCAGTAGTCCTTCTAGCGGGAGTGGATACGAGCAGTACTTC.

This clone came up a few times. The chain is built from TRBV7-9 and TRBJ1-1; D might be TRBD1 (6 bases). The CDR3 runs 14 residues. Trimming took 5 bases from V and 5 from J, leaving 15 bases between them. The germline V gene has CDR1 SEHNR and CDR2 FQNEAQ (reference sequence). CDR3 region: CASSPQGRETEAFF. In DNA, the CDR3 is TGTGCCAGCAGCCCACAGGGAAGGGAAACTGAAGCTTTCTTT.

The chain recombines TRBV5-4 with TRBJ1-2, with 12 bases identical to TRBD1. Losses at the gene ends were 4 bases for V and 3 bases for J; bases not matched to a gene: 4. This CDR3 comprises 15 residues. The germline V gene encodes CDR1 SGHNT and CDR2 YYREEE (reference sequence). The DNA for the CDR3 is TGTGCCAGCAGCCTAGGGACAGGGGGCGACTATGGCTACACCTTC. Encoded protein: CASSLGTGGDYGYTF.

The rearrangement uses TRBV19 and TRBJ2-3, with 12 bases fitting TRBD2. The CDR3 runs 16 residues. The ends lost 8 bases at V and 0 bases at J; junction bases unmatched: 6. Germline-derived CDR1 and CDR2 are LNHDA and SQIVND (reference sequence). The CDR3 loop is CASVRTSGMSTDTQYF. The CDR3 region has the DNA TGTGCCAGTGTCAGGACTAGCGGGATGAGCACAGATACGCAGTATTTT.

V and J are TRBV28 and TRBJ1-5; D unclear. The CDR3 is 13 amino acids. Germline CDR1 is MDHEN and CDR2 is SYDVKM. Between the trimmed V and J ends, which lost 4 bases and 11 bases, there was a span of 15 bases. The chain's CDR3 is CASSSPGSRSQHF. CDR3 nucleotide sequence: TGTGCCAGCAGTTCGCCGGGATCAAGGTCCCAGCATTTT.

The rearrangement uses TRBV6-5 and TRBJ1-2; D gene uncertain. The CDR3 runs 14 residues. The V gene lost 4 bases and the J gene lost 1 base, with 10 bases spanning the gap. Per germline, CDR1 MNHEY and CDR2 SVGAGI. DNA for the CDR3: TGTGCCAGCAGTTTGGACGGGGATAACTATGGCTACACCTTC. The encoded protein is CASSLDGDNYGYTF.

This chain connects TRBV19 to TRBJ2-7; 7 positions agree with TRBD1. The CDR3 loop spans 15 amino acids. V trimming: 0 bases; J trimming: 3 bases; junction bases outside the gene matches: 5. Per the germline V gene, CDR1 is LNHDA and CDR2 is SQIVND (reference sequence). The CDR3 sequence is CASSIDVGQNYEQYF. The CDR3 coding sequence is TGTGCCAGTAGTATAGATGTGGGACAGAACTACGAGCAGTACTTC.

This clone was detected once. This chain links TRBV4-3 with TRBJ2-1; D is possibly TRBD2 (6 bases). V dropped 0 bases and J dropped 2 bases, with 14 bases sitting between them. CDR1 is LGHNA and CDR2 is YSLEER in the germline V gene. CDR3 length equals 17 residues. In DNA, the CDR3 is TGCGCCAGCAGCCAAGAGGGTCCCGGGAGCGCCTACAATGAGCAGTTCTTC. Encoded protein: CASSQEGPGSAYNEQFF.

The rearrangement joins TRBV20-1 to TRBJ2-7, with D uncertain. The length of the CDR3 is 12 residues. Germline lookup yields CDR1 DFQATT and CDR2 SNEGSKA (reference sequence). The V gene lost 3 bases and the J gene lost 6 bases, with 12 bases spanning the gap. CDR3 loop: CSASAPAREQYF. The CDR3 region has the DNA TGCAGTGCTAGTGCACCTGCGCGCGAGCAGTACTTC.

The rearrangement uses TRBV7-2 and TRBJ1-1; D is unresolved. Germline V gene sequence: CDR1 SGHTA, CDR2 FQGNSA. V shed 0 bases and J shed 0 bases, with 5 bases lying between them. There are 14 residues in the CDR3. CDR3 bases: TGTGCCAGCAGCTTAGCGGCAATGAACACTGAAGCTTTCTTT. Translated, it gives CASSLAAMNTEAFF.

This clone was seen only once. The rearrangement links TRBV7-3 to TRBJ2-1; 10 bases line up with TRBD1. This CDR3 has 15 amino acids. After removal of 4 bases from V and 10 bases from J, the junction contained 10 bases not matched to a gene. The germline CDR1 and CDR2 sequences are SGHTA and FQGTGA. CDR3 residues: CASSSRDRGLQEQFF. CDR3 in DNA: TGTGCCAGCAGCTCCCGGGACAGGGGACTGCAGGAGCAGTTCTTC.

V usage is TRBV30 and J usage is TRBJ1-1, with 7 positions matching TRBD1. The J segment lost 1 base and the V segment lost 3 bases, leaving 5 bases of the junction unmatched. CDR1 is GTSNPN, CDR2 SVGIG, per germline (reference sequence). The CDR3 covers 14 residues. CDR3 sequence reads: CAWRAGTANTEAFF. The CDR3 DNA is TGTGCCTGGAGGGCGGGGACAGCGAACACTGAAGCTTTCTTT. The whole variable domain, remainder taken from reference TRBV30 and TRBJ1-1, is SQTIHQWPATLVQPVGSPLSLECTVEGTSNPNLYWYRQAAGRGLQLLFYSVGIGQISSEVPQNLSASRPQDRQFILSSKKLLLSDSGFYLCAWRAGTANTEAFFGQGTRLTVV.

The chain combines TRBV28 with TRBJ1-3, with TRBD1 matching 10 bases. Germline-derived CDR1 and CDR2 are MDHEN and SYDVKM. The CDR3 sequence is 16 residues long. The junction had 7 bases not matched to a gene; V was cut back by 6 bases and J by 2 bases. The CDR3 nucleotides read TGTGCCAGCAGCCCAGGGGACAGGGGTACTGGAAACACCATATATTTT. Encoded protein: CASSPGDRGTGNTIYF.

The J gene is TRBJ1-5, the V gene TRBV2; 9 bases line up with TRBD1. CDR3 length: 15 amino acids. Germline V gene sequence: CDR1 SNHLY, CDR2 FYNNEI. The J segment lost 0 bases and the V segment lost 4 bases, leaving 1 base of the junction unmatched. The CDR3 loop is CASSGTGVSNQPQHF. The CDR3 nucleotides are TGTGCCAGCAGTGGGACAGGGGTTAGCAATCAGCCCCAGCATTTT.

The chain carries TRBV27 and TRBJ2-3, with D perhaps TRBD1 (5 bases). The ends were cut back, 4 bases at V and 6 bases at J, with 11 bases in the middle. Germline lookup yields CDR1 MNHEY and CDR2 SMNVEV (reference sequence). The CDR3 has 13 residues. CDR3 nucleotides: TGTGCCAGCAGTTCCGCAGGGTGGGATACGCAGTATTTT. It translates to CASSSAGWDTQYF.

This clone appeared a few times. The V gene is TRBV24-1, the J gene TRBJ2-1, with D perhaps TRBD2 (6 bases). V was trimmed by 8 bases and J by 7 bases, leaving 14 bases between them. The CDR3 totals 13 residues. CDR1 KGHDR and CDR2 SFDVKD come from the germline V gene. The CDR3 spells CATKGGMWNEQFF. The CDR3, as DNA: TGTGCCACCAAAGGCGGGATGTGGAATGAGCAGTTCTTC.

The chain combines TRBV11-3 with TRBJ2-7; 8 bases are shared with TRBD1. The CDR3 is made up of 13 amino acids. Germline CDR1 is SGHNT and CDR2 is YENEEA. V shed 5 bases and J 3 bases; nucleotides not matched to a gene: 3. The CDR3 reads CASSPGQGYEQYF. CDR3 DNA: TGTGCCAGCAGCCCCGGACAGGGCTACGAGCAGTACTTC. The whole variable domain, filled in from reference TRBV11-3 and TRBJ2-7, reads EAGVVQSPRYKIIEKKQPVAFWCNPISGHNTLYWYLQNLGQGPELLIRYENEEAVDDSQLPKDRFSAERLKGVDSTLKIQPAELGDSAVYLCASSPGQGYEQYFGPGTRLTVT.

The chain couples TRBV14 to TRBJ2-1, with 10 nucleotides matching TRBD2. Germline loops: CDR1 SGHDN, CDR2 FVKESK. The CDR3 sequence is 15 residues long. V dropped 1 base and J dropped 3; count of bases not matched to a gene: 0. CDR3 bases: TGTGCCAGCAGCCAAGGGACTAGCGGCTACAATGAGCAGTTCTTC. It codes for CASSQGTSGYNEQFF. Looking up the rest from reference TRBV14 and TRBJ2-1 gives the full variable domain: EAGVTQFPSHSVIEKGQTVTLRCDPISGHDNLYWYRRVMGKEIKFLLHFVKESKQDESGMPNNRFLAERTGGTYSTLKVQPAELEDSGVYFCASSQGTSGYNEQFFGPGTRLTVL.